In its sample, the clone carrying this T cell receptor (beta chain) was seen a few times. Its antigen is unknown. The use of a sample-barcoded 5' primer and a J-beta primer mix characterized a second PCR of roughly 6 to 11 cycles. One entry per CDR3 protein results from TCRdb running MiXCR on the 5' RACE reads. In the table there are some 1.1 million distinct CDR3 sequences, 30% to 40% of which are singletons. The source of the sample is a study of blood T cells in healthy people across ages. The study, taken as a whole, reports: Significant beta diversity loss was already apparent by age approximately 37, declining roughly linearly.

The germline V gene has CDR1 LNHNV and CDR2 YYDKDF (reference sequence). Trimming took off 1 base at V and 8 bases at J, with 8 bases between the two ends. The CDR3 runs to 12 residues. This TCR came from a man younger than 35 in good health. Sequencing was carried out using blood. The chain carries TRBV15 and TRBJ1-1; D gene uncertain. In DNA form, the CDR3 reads TGTGCCACCAGCAGAGGAAGGGAGGAAGCTTTCTTT. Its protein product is CATSRGREEAFF.